Listed below are T cell receptor beta chains from one sample, sequenced in a study of identical twins. TCRdb reanalysed the 5' RACE reads using MiXCR and keeps one entry per CDR3 protein. The sample shows fewer than 500,000 distinct CDR3 sequences, 20% to 30% of them seen only once. This sample also appeared in a second study, on T cells expressing NK-cell markers.

Sequencing was carried out using CD4+ T cells sorted from blood. These receptors were collected from a young woman in good health. CDR3s include the opening cysteine and the closing phenylalanine or tryptophan.

j_gene: TRBJ2-7
v_gene: TRBV12-3/TRBV12-4
CDR3aa: CASSNLDTGTKQYF

j_gene: TRBJ2-1
v_gene: TRBV3-1
CDR3aa: CASSQAPQGAEQFF

j_gene: TRBJ2-2
v_gene: TRBV12-3/TRBV12-4
CDR3aa: CASSLFGGDGTGELFF

j_gene: TRBJ1-4
v_gene: TRBV6-1
CDR3aa: CASRPDRYNEKLFF

j_gene: TRBJ2-3
v_gene: TRBV29-1
CDR3aa: CSAPGRASGSPDTQYF

j_gene: TRBJ2-7
v_gene: TRBV20-1
CDR3aa: CSATIPGGRSYEQYF

j_gene: TRBJ2-1
v_gene: TRBV12-3/TRBV12-4
CDR3aa: CASRETGLVGEQFF

j_gene: TRBJ2-3
v_gene: TRBV12-3/TRBV12-4
CDR3aa: CASSPGTSGAYTIDTQYF

j_gene: TRBJ2-1
v_gene: TRBV25-1
CDR3aa: CASSDPRRQGGYWDEQFF

j_gene: TRBJ2-5
v_gene: TRBV6-2/TRBV6-3
CDR3aa: CASSPREQTQYF

j_gene: TRBJ2-3
v_gene: TRBV10-3
CDR3aa: CAISLTADTQYF

j_gene: TRBJ1-2
v_gene: TRBV12-3/TRBV12-4
CDR3aa: CASSFGFSGYTF

j_gene: TRBJ2-5
v_gene: TRBV6-5
CDR3aa: CAVTGELTQYF

j_gene: TRBJ2-7
v_gene: TRBV29-1
CDR3aa: CSVEVSGSLGSEQYF

j_gene: TRBJ2-1
v_gene: TRBV5-1
CDR3aa: CASSLGVPATYNEQFF

j_gene: TRBJ2-1
v_gene: TRBV2
CDR3aa: CASSPIRELEQFF

j_gene: TRBJ2-3
v_gene: TRBV9
CDR3aa: CASSPLAGLSTDTQYF

j_gene: TRBJ2-1
v_gene: TRBV18
CDR3aa: CASSAGVANEQFF

j_gene: TRBJ2-1
v_gene: TRBV20-1
CDR3aa: CSAPGGPRYYNEQFF

j_gene: TRBJ1-1
v_gene: TRBV18
CDR3aa: CASSVWGTEAFF

j_gene: TRBJ1-6
v_gene: TRBV20-1
CDR3aa: CSAPAGTGPNSPLHF

j_gene: TRBJ2-1
v_gene: TRBV29-1
CDR3aa: CSVILIRQGRANEQFF